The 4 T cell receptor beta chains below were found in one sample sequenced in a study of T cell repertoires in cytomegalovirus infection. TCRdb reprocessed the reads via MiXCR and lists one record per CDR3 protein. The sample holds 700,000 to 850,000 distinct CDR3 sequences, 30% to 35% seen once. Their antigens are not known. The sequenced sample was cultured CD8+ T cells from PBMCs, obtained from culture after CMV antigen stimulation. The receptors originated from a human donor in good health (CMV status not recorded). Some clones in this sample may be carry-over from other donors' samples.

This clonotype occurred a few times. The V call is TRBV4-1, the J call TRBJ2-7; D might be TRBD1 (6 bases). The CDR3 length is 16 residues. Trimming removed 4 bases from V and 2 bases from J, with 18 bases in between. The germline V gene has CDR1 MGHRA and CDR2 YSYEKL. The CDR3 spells CASSPVTDSVPYEQYF. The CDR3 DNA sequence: TGCGCCAGCAGCCCAGTAACGGACAGTGTACCCTACGAGCAGTACTTC.

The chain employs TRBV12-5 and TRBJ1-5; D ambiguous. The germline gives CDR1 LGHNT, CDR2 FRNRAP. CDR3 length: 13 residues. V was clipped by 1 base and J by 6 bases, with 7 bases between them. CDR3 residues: CASGLGPTQPQHF. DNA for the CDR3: TGTGCTAGTGGTTTGGGCCCTACTCAGCCCCAGCATTTT.

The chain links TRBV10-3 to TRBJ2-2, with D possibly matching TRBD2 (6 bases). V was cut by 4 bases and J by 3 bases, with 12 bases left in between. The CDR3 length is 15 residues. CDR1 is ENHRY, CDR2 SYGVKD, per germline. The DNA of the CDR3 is TGTGCCATCAGTGCCGGGACTTATGACACCGGGGAGCTGTTTTTT. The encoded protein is CAISAGTYDTGELFF.

CDR3 nucleotides: TGTGCCAGTAAATGGCCTAGCGGAGGCACAGATACGCAGTATTTT. Its translation: CASKWPSGGTDTQYF. The chain has TRBV19 and TRBJ2-3, with 7 bases fitting TRBD2. This CDR3 has 15 amino acids. CDR1 is LNHDA, CDR2 SQIVND, per germline (reference sequence). V gave up 7 bases and J gave up 1 base; unmatched junction bases: 8.